The source of this T cell receptor (beta chain) is a study of OX40 agonist ivuxolimab in advanced cancers. Study overall: Patients undergoing dose escalation presented with hepatocellular carcinoma, melanoma, renal cell or head and neck cancer. Three individuals attained partial responses, comprising one hepatocellular carcinoma case and two cutaneous melanoma cases.

J gave up 6 bases and V 6 bases, and 8 bases lay outside the gene matches. CDR1 and CDR2 from the germline V gene are MNHNY and SVGAGI (reference sequence). The CDR3 extends over 13 amino acids. The data were produced by immunoSEQ multiplex PCR, yet TCRdb's version contains in-frame clones alone and is incomplete. The repertoire consists of over 100,000 clones, with more than 80% occurring once and the leading ten covering around 0.57%. This clone was seen a single time. The clonotype originates from an adult with an advanced solid tumor such as melanoma, head and neck, liver or kidney cancer. The input for sequencing was CD4+ or CD8+ T cells sorted from blood, taken in a trial of the OX40 agonist ivuxolimab. The chain uses TRBV6-6 and TRBJ2-7, with 7 bases identical to TRBD1. This CDR3 is CASRGTGVGEQYF. The CDR3 nucleotides are TGTGCCAGCAGAGGAACAGGGGTAGGCGAGCAGTACTTC.